This T cell receptor beta chain was identified during a study of technical replicates of blood from several donors. Profiling relied on immunoSEQ multiplex PCR, and the TCRdb table lists in-frame clones only, not all of them. The sample holds fewer than 90,000 clones, about nine tenths seen once. The sample holds one count of this clone. This TCR came from a human donor in good health. The source material was T cells isolated from PBMCs.

As DNA, the CDR3 is TGTGCCAGCAGCTTGAAAGGGGGCGGCACTGAAGCTTTCTTT. Residues: CASSLKGGGTEAFF. This chain joins TRBV5-4 and TRBJ1-1; the match to TRBD1 covers 7 bases. This CDR3 contains 14 residues. The germline CDR1 and CDR2 sequences are SGHNT and YYREEE (reference sequence). V lost 1 base, J lost 4 bases, and 4 bases stayed unmatched. Full variable domain (rest looked up from reference TRBV5-4 and TRBJ1-1): ETGVTQSPTHLIKTRGQQVTLRCSSQSGHNTVSWYQQALGQGPQFIFQYYREEENGRGNFPPRFSGLQFPNYSSELNVNALELDDSALYLCASSLKGGGTEAFFGQGTRLTVV.